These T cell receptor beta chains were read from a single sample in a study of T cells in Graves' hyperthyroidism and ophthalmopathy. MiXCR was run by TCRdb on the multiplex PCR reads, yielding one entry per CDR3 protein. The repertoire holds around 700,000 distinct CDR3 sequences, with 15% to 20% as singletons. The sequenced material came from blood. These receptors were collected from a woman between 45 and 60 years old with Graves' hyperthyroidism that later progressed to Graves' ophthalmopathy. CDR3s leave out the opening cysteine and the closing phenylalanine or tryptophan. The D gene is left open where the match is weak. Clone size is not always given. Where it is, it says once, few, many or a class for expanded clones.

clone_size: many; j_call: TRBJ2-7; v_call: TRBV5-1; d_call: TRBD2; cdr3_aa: ASSSQRGGYEQY
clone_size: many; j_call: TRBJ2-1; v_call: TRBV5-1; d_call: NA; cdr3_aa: ASSLRVEREQF
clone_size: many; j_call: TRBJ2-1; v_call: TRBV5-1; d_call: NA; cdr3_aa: ASSLGQGRSYNEQF
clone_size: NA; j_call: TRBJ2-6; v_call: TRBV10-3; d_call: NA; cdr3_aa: AISVGETGANVLT
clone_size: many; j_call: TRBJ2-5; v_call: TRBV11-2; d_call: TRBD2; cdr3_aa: ASSWGRGRYQETQY
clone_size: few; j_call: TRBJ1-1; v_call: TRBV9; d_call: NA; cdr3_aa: ASSVDPENTEAF
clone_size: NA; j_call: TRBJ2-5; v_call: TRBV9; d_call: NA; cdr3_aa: ASSVDREREETQY
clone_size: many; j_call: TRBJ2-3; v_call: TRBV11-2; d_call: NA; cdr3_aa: ASSFSGKGTDTQY
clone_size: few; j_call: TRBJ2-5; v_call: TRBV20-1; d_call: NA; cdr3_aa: SASGAGNQETQY
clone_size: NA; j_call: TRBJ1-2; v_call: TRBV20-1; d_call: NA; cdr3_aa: SSRPGAEAGYT
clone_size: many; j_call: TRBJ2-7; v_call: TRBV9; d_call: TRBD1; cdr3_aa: ASSVGGTGTYEQY
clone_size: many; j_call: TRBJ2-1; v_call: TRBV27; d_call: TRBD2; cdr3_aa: ASSLSITSGGVMGEQF
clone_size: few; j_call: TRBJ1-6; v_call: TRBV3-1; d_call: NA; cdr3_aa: ASSQVPGWDSPLH
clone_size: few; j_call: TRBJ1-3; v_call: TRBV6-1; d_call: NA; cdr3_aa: ASRLLEGSGNTIY
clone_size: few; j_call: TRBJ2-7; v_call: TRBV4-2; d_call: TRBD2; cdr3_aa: ASSQPGLAGPGQY
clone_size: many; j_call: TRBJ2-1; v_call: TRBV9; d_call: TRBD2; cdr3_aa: ASSPGLADNEQF
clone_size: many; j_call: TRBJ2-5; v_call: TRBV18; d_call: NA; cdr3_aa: ASSPPVSQETQY
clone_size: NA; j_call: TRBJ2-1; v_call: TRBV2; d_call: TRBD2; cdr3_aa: ASSEGAGGRGEQF
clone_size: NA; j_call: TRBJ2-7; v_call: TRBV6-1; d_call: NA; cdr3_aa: ASRSRDTSYEQY
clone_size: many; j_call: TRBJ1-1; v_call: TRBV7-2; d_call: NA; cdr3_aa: ASSFDRQNTEAF
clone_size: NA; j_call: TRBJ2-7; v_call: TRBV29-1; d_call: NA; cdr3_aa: SVDEGAYEQY
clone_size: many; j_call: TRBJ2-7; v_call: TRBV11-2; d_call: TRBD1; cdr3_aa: ASSLEPGQASYEQY
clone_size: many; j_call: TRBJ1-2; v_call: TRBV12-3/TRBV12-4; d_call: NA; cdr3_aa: AIPLPDPSRNYGYT
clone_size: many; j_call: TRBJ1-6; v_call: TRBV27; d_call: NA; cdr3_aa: ASSSGVFGDSPLH
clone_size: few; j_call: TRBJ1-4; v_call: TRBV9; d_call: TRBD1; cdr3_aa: ASSEGQTDNEKLF
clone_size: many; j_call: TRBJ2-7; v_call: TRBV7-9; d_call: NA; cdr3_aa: ASSGWRSSNYEQY
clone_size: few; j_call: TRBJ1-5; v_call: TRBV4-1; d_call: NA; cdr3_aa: ASSHPPSGAAQH
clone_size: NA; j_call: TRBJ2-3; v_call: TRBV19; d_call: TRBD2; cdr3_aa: ASTPRGNLAGARPDTQY
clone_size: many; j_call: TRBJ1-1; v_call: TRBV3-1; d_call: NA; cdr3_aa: ASSQPKGPNTEAF
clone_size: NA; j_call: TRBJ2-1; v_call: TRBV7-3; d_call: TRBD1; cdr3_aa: ASSLKSQGAYNGQF
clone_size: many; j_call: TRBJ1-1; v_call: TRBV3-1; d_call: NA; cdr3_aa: ASSHIFGQRMNTEAF
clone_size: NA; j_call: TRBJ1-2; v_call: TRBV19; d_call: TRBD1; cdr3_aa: ASSTTGGFYGYT
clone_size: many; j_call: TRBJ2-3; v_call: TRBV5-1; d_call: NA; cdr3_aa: ASSLSPGTDTQY
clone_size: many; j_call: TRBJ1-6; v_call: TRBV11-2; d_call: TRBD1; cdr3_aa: ASSWDSNSPLH
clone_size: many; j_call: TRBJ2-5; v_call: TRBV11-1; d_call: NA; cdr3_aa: ASSVKETQY
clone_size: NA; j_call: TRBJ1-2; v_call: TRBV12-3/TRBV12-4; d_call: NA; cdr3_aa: ASSFPGIGYT
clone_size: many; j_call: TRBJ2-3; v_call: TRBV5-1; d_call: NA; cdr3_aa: ASSFRLATDTQY
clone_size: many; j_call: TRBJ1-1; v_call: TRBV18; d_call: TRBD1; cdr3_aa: ASSLEQGAGEAF
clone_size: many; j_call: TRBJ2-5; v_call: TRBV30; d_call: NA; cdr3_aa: AWLGARGETQY
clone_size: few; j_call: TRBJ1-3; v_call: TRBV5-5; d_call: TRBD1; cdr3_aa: ASTLPPGQFLVRLNTIY
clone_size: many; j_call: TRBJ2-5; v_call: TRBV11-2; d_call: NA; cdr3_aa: AVGSETQY
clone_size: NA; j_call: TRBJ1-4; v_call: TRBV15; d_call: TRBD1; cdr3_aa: ATSEDRGPNEKLF
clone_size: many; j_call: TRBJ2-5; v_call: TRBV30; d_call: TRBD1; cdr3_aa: AWSGTGVFQETQY
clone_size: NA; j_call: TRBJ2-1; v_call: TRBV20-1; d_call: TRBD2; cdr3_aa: SASSTSGGDSEQF
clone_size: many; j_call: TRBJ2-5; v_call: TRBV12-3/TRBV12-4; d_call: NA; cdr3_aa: ASSGTDVGGETQY
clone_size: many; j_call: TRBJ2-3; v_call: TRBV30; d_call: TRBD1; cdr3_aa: AWRSGGSDTQY
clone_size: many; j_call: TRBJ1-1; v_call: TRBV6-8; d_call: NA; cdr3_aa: ASIKLRDNQNTEAF
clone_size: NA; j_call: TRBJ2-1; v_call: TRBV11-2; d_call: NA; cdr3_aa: ASSLGPTASSYNEQF
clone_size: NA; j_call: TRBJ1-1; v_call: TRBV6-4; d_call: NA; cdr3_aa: ASSDRYGEGAEAF
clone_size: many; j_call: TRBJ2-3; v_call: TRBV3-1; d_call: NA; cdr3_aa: ASSQVTREPSLTQY
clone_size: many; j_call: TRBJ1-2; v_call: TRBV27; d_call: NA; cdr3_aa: ASRKKGAGYGYT